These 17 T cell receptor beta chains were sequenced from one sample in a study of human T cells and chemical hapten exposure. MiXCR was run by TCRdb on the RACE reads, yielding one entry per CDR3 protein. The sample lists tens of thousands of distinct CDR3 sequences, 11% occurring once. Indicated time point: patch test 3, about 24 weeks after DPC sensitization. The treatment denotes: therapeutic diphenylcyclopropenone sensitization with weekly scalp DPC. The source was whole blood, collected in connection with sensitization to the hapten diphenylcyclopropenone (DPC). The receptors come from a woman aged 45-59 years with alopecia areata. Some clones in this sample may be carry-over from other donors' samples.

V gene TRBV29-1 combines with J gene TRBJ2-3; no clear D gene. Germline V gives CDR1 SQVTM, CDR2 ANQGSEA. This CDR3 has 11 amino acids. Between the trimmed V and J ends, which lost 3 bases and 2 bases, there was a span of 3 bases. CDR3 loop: CSVDTTDTQYF. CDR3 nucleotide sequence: TGCAGCGTTGACACCACAGATACGCAGTATTTT.

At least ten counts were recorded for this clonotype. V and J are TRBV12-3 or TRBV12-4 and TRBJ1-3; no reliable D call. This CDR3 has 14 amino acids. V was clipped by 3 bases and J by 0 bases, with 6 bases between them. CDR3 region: CASSFRGSGNTIYF. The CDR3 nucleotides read TGTGCCAGCAGTTTCCGGGGCTCTGGAAACACCATATATTTT.

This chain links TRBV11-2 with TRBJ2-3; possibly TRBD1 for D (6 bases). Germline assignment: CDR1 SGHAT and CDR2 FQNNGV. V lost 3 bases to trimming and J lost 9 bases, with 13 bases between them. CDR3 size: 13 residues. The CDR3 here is CASSFDRLGTQYF. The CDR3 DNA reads TGTGCCAGCAGCTTCGACAGGCTGGGAACGCAGTATTTT.

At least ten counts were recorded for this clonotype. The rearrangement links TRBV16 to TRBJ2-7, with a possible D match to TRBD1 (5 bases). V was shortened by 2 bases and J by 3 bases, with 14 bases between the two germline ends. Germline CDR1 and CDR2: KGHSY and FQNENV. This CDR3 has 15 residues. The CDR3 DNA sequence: TGTGCCAGCAGCCAACAGCGACAGCCTAACTACGAGCAGTACTTC. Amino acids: CASSQQRQPNYEQYF.

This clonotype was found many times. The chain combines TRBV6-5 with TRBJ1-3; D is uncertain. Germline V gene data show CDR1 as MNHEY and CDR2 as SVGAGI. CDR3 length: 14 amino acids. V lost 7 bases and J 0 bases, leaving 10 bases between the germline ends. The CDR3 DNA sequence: TGTGCCAGCATCGGACGCAACTCTGGAAACACCATATATTTT. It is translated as CASIGRNSGNTIYF.

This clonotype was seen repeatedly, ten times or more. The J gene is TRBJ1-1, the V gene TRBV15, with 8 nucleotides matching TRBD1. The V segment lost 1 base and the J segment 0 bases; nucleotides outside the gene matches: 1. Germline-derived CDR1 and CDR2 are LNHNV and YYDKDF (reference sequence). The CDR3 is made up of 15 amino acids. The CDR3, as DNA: TGTGCCACCAGCAGAGTGGACAGGGTGAACACTGAAGCTTTCTTT. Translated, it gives CATSRVDRVNTEAFF.

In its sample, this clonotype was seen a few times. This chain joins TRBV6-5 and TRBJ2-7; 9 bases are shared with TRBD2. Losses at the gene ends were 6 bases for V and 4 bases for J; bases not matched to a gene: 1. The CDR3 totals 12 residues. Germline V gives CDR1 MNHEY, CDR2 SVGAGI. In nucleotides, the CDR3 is TGTGCCAGCAGGCGGGAGGGGTACGAGCAGTACTTC. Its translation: CASRREGYEQYF.

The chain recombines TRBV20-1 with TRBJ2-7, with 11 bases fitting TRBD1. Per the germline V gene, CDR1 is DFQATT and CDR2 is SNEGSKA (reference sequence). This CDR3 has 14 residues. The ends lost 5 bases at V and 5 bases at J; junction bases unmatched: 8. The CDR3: CSASGQGAVNEQYF. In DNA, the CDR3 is TGCAGTGCTTCAGGACAGGGGGCGGTGAACGAGCAGTACTTC.

This chain's CDR3 is CASSFGDREETQYF. Written as DNA, the CDR3 is TGTGCCAGCAGTTTTGGGGATAGGGAAGAGACCCAGTACTTC. The chain carries TRBV12-3 or TRBV12-4 and TRBJ2-5; D unresolved. Trimming removed 3 bases from V and 3 bases from J, with 11 bases in between. The CDR3 consists of 14 residues.

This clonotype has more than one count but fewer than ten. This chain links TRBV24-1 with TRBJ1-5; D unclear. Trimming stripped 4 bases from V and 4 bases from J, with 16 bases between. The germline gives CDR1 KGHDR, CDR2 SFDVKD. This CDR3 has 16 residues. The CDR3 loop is CATSDSRTPANQPQHF. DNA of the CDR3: TGTGCCACCAGTGACAGTCGGACCCCCGCAAATCAGCCCCAGCATTTT.

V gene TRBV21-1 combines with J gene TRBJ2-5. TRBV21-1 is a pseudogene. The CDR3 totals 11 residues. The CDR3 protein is CASSKRETQYF. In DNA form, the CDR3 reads TGTGCCAGCAGCAAAAGAGAGACCCAGTACTTC.

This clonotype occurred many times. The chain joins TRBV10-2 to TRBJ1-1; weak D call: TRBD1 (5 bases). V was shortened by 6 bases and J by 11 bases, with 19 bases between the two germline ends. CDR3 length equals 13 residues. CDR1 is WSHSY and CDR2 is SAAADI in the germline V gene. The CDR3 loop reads CASSAGGGNAAFF. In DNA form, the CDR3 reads TGCGCCAGCAGCGCTGGGGGAGGAAACGCGGCTTTCTTT.

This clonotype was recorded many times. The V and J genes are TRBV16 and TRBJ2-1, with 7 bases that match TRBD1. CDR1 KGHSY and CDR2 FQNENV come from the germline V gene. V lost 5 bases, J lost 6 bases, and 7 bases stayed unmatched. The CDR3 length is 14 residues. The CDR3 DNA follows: TGTGCCAGCAGCAAGGGACAGTGGGGCAATGAGCAGTTCTTC. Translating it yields CASSKGQWGNEQFF.

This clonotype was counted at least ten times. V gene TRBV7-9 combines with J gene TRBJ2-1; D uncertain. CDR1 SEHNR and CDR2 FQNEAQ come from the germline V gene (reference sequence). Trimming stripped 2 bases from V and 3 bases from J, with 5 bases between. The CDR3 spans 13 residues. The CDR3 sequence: CASSLSSYNEQFF. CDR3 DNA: TGTGCCAGCAGCTTATCCAGCTACAATGAGCAGTTCTTC.

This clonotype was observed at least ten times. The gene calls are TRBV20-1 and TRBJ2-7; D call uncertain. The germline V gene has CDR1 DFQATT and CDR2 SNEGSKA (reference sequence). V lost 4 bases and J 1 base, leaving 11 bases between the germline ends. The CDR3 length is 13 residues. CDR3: CSATLPLSYEQYF. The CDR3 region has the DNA TGCAGTGCTACCCTCCCTTTATCCTACGAGCAGTACTTC.

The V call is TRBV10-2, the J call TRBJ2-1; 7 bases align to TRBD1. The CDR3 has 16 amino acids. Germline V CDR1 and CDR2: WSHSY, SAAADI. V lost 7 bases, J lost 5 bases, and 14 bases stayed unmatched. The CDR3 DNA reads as TGCGCCAGCACTTCTCCCGGGACAGTACCCAACAATGAGCAGTTCTTC. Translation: CASTSPGTVPNNEQFF.

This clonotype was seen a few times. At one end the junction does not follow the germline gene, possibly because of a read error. CDR3 nucleotides: TGCGCCAGCAGCCAAATGGGCGGGGTGTTTCAGAAGCGACGTTTC. Protein product: CASSQMGGVFQKRRF. This chain connects TRBV4-1 to TRBJ1-1; no firm D call. Per the germline V gene, CDR1 is MGHRA and CDR2 is YSYEKL. CDR3 length equals 15 residues.